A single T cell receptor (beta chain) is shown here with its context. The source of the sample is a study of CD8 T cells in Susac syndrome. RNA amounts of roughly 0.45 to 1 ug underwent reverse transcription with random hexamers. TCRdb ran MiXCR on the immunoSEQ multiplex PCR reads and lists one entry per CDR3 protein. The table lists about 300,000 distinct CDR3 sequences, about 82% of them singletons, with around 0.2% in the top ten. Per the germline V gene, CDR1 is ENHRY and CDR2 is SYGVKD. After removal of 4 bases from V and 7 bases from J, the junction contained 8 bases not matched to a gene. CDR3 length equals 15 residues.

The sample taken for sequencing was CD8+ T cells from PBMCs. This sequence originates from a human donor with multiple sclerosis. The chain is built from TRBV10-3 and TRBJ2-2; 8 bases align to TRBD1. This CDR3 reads CAISAEDRAGGELFF. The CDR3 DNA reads TGTGCCATCAGTGCCGAGGACAGGGCGGGCGGGGAGCTGTTTTTT.